The T cell receptor beta chain described here comes from a study of T cells expressing NK-cell markers. Broader study findings: Once again these clonotypes came out on top in the CD3+CD56-NKG2C+ fraction of four donors.

As to this clonotype: What it binds is unknown.

This CDR3 comprises 13 residues. The germline V gene has CDR1 MNHEY and CDR2 SVGAGI. TCRdb reprocessed the 5' RACE reads and keeps a single row for each CDR3 protein, giving no DNA. The ten most abundant clones cover almost 1.5% of a sample with about 460,000 distinct CDR3 sequences. The J gene is TRBJ1-2, the V gene TRBV6-5; checking the TCRdb D call of TRBD1 is not possible without DNA. The specimen sequenced was blood T cells: a sorted CD56 or NKG2C T cell subset, CD4+ or CD8+ T cells, or bulk PBMC T cells (not recorded which). This clonotype was sampled from a woman between 50 and 59 years old in good health. The CDR3 is CASSYQQGHGYTF.